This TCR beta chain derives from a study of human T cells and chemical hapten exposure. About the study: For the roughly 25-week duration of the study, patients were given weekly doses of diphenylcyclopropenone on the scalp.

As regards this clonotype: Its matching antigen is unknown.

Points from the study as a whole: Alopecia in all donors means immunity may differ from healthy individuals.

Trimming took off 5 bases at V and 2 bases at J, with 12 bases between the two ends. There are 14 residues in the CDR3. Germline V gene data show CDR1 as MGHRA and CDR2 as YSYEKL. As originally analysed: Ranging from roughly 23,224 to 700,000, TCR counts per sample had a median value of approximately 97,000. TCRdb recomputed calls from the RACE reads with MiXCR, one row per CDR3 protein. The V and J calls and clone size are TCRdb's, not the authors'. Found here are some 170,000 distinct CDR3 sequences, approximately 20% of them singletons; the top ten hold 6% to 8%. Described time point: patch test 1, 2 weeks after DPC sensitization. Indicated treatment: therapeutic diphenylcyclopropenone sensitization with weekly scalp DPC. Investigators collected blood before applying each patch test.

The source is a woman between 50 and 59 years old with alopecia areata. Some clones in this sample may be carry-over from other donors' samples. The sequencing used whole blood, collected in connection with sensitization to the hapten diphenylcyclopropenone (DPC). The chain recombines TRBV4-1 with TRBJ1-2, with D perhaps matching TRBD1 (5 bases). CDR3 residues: CASSSRASNYGYTF. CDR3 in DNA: TGCGCCAGCAGCTCCAGGGCTTCGAACTATGGCTACACCTTC.